This T cell receptor beta chain was profiled in a study of T cells after somatic rescue of genetic block. The repertoire was sequenced with immunoSEQ multiplex PCR; TCRdb's copy has only in-frame clones and lacks some. The data contain roughly 67,000 clones, under 95% of them seen just once; the ten biggest clones take up roughly 2.8%. The length of the CDR3 is 11 residues. The germline CDR1 and CDR2 sequences are GTSNPN and SVGIG (reference sequence). Notes on this clone: A junction end diverges from the germline sequence, so it may reflect a read error.

The chain employs TRBV30 and TRBJ2-7; 7 bases match TRBD1. Sequenced input: peripheral blood mononuclear cells (PBMCs). The source of this sequence is a man aged 35 to 55. CDR3 amino acids: CAWSVGQAPAF. The DNA of the CDR3 is TGTGCCTGGAGTGTAGGACAGGCACCCGCATTC.